This TCR beta chain was sequenced in a study of T cells in Graves' hyperthyroidism and ophthalmopathy. Germline trimming cut 2 bases from V and 6 bases from J; bases unmatched to any gene: 10. Per germline, CDR1 SGHVS and CDR2 FQNEAQ. The CDR3 contains 15 residues. Amplification targeted TCR beta CDR3 regions from RNA transcripts. The HTBI primer set was used in a first-round RT-PCR of the TCR CDR3. Each CDR3 protein gets one entry after TCRdb re-called the multiplex PCR reads with MiXCR. This table has roughly 38,000 distinct CDR3 sequences, about 49% appearing once. The source material was blood. The source is a woman between 50 and 59 years old with Graves' hyperthyroidism that later progressed to Graves' ophthalmopathy. V and J are TRBV7-8 and TRBJ2-7; 7 bases match TRBD2. CDR3 nucleotides: TGTGCCAGCAGCTTATTCCGCGGACTAGTTCGCGAGCAGTACTTC. Encoded protein: CASSLFRGLVREQYF.